The present entry profiles one TCR beta chain with its context. Its antigen is as yet unknown. This sample is drawn from a study of CD8+ T cells in alopecia areata. General observations from the study: Researchers report lesional scalp, most notably alopecia totalis/universalis, outstripped normal scalp in clonality.

Extracted from the samples, RNA was reverse transcribed into cDNA to serve as the sequencing template. Measured with immunoSEQ multiplex PCR; TCRdb has only the in-frame clones, and not every one. Among about 110,000 clones listed, around 59% were seen once. Germline CDR1 and CDR2: LNHNV and YYDKDF (reference sequence). Germline trimming cut 0 bases from V and 1 base from J; bases unmatched to any gene: 13. The CDR3 contains 20 residues. The J gene is TRBJ2-4, the V gene TRBV15, with 9 bases lining up with TRBD2. The clonotype was recovered from a human donor in good health. The sample consisted of CD8+ T cells sorted from blood. Here the CDR3 reads CATSRDPRAIAGAAKNIQYF. The DNA for the CDR3 is TGTGCCACCAGCAGAGATCCCCGAGCAATAGCGGGGGCTGCCAAAAACATTCAGTACTTC. The full variable domain, completed using reference TRBV15 and TRBJ2-4, is DAMVIQNPRYQVTQFGKPVTLSCSQTLNHNVMYWYQQKSSQAPKLLFHYYDKDFNNEADTPDNFQSRRPNTSFCFLDIRSPGLGDTAMYLCATSRDPRAIAGAAKNIQYFGAGTRLSVL.